Detailed here is one T cell receptor beta chain. The antigen is unknown. Trimming cost V 3 bases and J 3 bases, with 18 bases left between them. Per germline, CDR1 LGHNA and CDR2 YSLEER. This CDR3 has 16 residues. This specimen belongs to a study of graft-versus-host responses after intestinal transplantation. Study details: Isolated intestinal, liver-intestinal, or multivisceral transplants were what recipients had. Tacrolimus and steroids were given for about 3 years to all recipients after anti-thymocyte globulin induction.

Sequenced by immunoSEQ multiplex PCR; TCRdb stores in-frame clones only, minus some. The sample lists 65,000 to 100,000 clones; approximately 90% were seen once. Study-level points and caveats: HvG clone declines early post-transplant were associated with peak circulating GvH levels. High graft-versus-host to host-versus-graft clonal ratios were seen in allografts of patients with graft-donor T cell macrochimerism.

This chain connects TRBV4-3 to TRBJ2-7; D perhaps matches TRBD1 (6 bases). The starting material was unstimulated CD8+ T cells sorted from spleen or lymph node cells, obtained before transplant. The receptor's source is a human donor who was the organ donor for an intestinal transplant. Here the CDR3 reads CASSHSTGFEGYEQYF. CDR3 nucleotides: TGCGCCAGCAGCCACTCTACAGGGTTTGAGGGCTACGAGCAGTACTTC.